This paragraph reports one T cell receptor beta chain. What it recognizes is unknown. Assay used: immunoSEQ multiplex PCR; TCRdb lists only in-frame clones, some missing. The sample holds roughly 100,000 clones, roughly 91% seen once. The data originate from a study of T cell responses to AZD1222 COVID-19 vaccine. Study-level results: Repertoire sampling was restricted to post-peak T cell response timepoints. Increases in Spike-specific TCR breadth and depth were seen after two AZD1222 doses.

The germline CDR1 and CDR2 sequences are LNHNV and YYDKDF (reference sequence). The V and J ends lost 0 bases and 6 bases respectively, with 15 bases between them. The CDR3 sequence is 15 residues long. Specimen: peripheral blood, collected on day 0 of AZD1222 vaccination. The chain uses TRBV15 and TRBJ2-7; the D gene could be TRBD1 or TRBD2 (5 bases each). The sequence was obtained from an adult in good health. CDR3 amino acids: CATSRDLSGLGEQYF. The CDR3 DNA reads TGTGCCACCAGCAGAGATTTATCGGGGCTCGGCGAGCAGTACTTC.